A selection of T cell receptor beta chains follows, all from one sample in a study of radiation and T cells in renal cell carcinoma. The data were produced by immunoSEQ multiplex PCR, yet TCRdb's version contains in-frame clones alone and is incomplete. This sample yields 100,000 to 150,000 clones, of which around 90% are seen a single time; about 5.6% belongs to the top ten. The specimen was blood, collected from a patient whose treatment included radiotherapy and nephrectomy. Receptors originate from a woman aged 70-85 years with renal cell carcinoma. Both conserved end residues are part of each CDR3. A D gene is named only where the DNA matches it firmly. A clone size is listed for some rows: how often the clone was seen (once, few, many), or a class if it is expanded.

D	V	J	size	CDR3	DNA
-	TRBV7-2	TRBJ2-7	once	CASSLGGTHYEQYF	TGTGCCAGCAGCTTAGGCGGGACACACTACGAGCAGTACTTC
TRBD2	TRBV4-2	TRBJ2-1	-	CASSQDSSGGYNEQFF	TGTGCCAGCAGCCAAGACTCTAGCGGGGGCTACAATGAGCAGTTCTTC
-	TRBV6-5	TRBJ1-2	-	CASSRGAGAGYTF	TGTGCCAGCAGCCGCGGGGCAGGGGCAGGCTACACCTTC
-	TRBV12-5	TRBJ1-5	-	CASGPMMGLNQPQHF	TGTGCTAGTGGCCCCATGATGGGCCTGAATCAGCCCCAGCATTTT
-	TRBV19	TRBJ1-3	-	CASSAQGSSGNTIYF	TGTGCCAGTAGCGCACAGGGCAGCTCTGGAAACACCATATATTTT
TRBD1	TRBV19	TRBJ1-2	-	CASSTGQGTYGYTF	TGTGCTAGTAGTACGGGACAGGGGACGTATGGCTACACCTTC
-	TRBV6-6	TRBJ2-7	-	CASGSGDPYEQYF	TGTGCCAGCGGGTCCGGGGACCCCTACGAGCAGTACTTC
TRBD1	TRBV5-1	TRBJ1-1	few	CASSLAGGVAEAFF	TGCGCCAGCAGCTTGGCAGGGGGGGTTGCTGAAGCTTTCTTT
-	TRBV4-1	TRBJ2-2	-	CASSQDLVTGELFF	TGCGCCAGCAGCCAAGATTTAGTTACCGGGGAGCTGTTTTTT
TRBD2	TRBV5-1	TRBJ2-3	-	CASSLAGITDTQYF	TGCGCCAGCAGCCTAGCGGGGATCACAGATACGCAGTATTTT
-	TRBV30	TRBJ1-1	-	CAWSLPGVATEAFF	TGTGCCTGGAGCCTACCAGGGGTGGCCACTGAAGCTTTCTTT
TRBD1	TRBV19	TRBJ1-1	-	CASSIGRQGAGAFF	TGTGCCAGTAGTATTGGGAGACAGGGGGCAGGCGCTTTCTTT
-	TRBV6-5	TRBJ1-2	-	CASSLQTGTVYGYTF	TGTGCCAGCAGTTTACAGACCGGGACGGTCTATGGCTACACCTTC